This entry lists 13 T cell receptor beta chains sequenced from one sample in a study of tumor-infiltrating lymphocytes in primary liver carcinoma. The approximately 17-34 mg bulk tissue piece was not sorted before simultaneous RNA and DNA extraction. The template, about 540 ng total RNA, yielded TCR beta cDNA made with a constant-region primer. ARM-PCR was slightly modified, and three nested multiplex PCR rounds with it gave rise to the TCR beta libraries. TRBV1-TRBV30 forward primers and a C-beta reverse primer were used in the first two PCR rounds, which each ran for approximately 11 cycles. MiXCR, run by TCRdb on the multiplex PCR reads, gives a single entry per CDR3 protein. The sample has 150,000 to 200,000 distinct CDR3 sequences; 70% to 90% are singletons. The sequenced sample was tumor tissue from primary liver carcinoma. The receptors were sampled from a man aged 40-49 years with primary liver carcinoma and hepatitis B virus infection.

A remark on this clonotype: An end of the junction does not agree with germline; a read error may underlie this. The gene calls are TRBV29-1 and TRBJ1-1; D remains unclear. This CDR3 is built from 11 residues. The germline V gene encodes CDR1 SQVTM and CDR2 ANQGSEA. CDR3 nucleotides: TGTAGCCTTGTTACGAACACTGAAGCTTTCTTT. Protein: CSLVTNTEAFF. Combining the CDR3 with reference TRBV29-1 and TRBJ1-1 gives the whole variable domain SAVISQKPSRDICQRGTSLTIQCQVDSQVTMMFWYRQQPGQSLTLIATANQGSEATYESGFVIDKFPISRPNLTFSTLTVSNMSPEDSSIYLCSLVTNTEAFFGQGTRLTVV.

The chain has TRBV7-8 and TRBJ2-7, with D possibly TRBD2 on 6 matching bases. Germline CDR1 SGHVS, CDR2 FQNEAQ. The CDR3 runs to 15 residues. V lost 5 bases to trimming and J lost 7 bases, with 21 bases between them. CDR3 amino acids: CASSVIAGSRWEQYF. The DNA for the CDR3 is TGTGCCAGCAGCGTAATTGCGGGAAGCCGGTGGGAGCAGTACTTC.

With regard to this clonotype: The junction shows a germline mismatch at one end, possibly a read error. This sequence joins TRBV28 and TRBJ1-5; 7 bases are a match to TRBD1. CDR1 MDHEN and CDR2 SYDVKM come from the germline V gene. This CDR3 spans 14 amino acids. The CDR3 DNA sequence: TGTACCAGCAGGGACGGACAGGTCCGAGCGCCCCAGCATTTT. Encoded protein: CTSRDGQVRAPQHF.

In its sample, this clonotype was seen a few times. A much larger clone lies one base from this, so it may be a read error. V usage is TRBV29-1 and J usage is TRBJ1-1; possible D gene TRBD1, 5 bases. The CDR3 runs 14 residues. V was clipped by 7 bases and J by 3 bases, with 18 bases between them. Germline loops: CDR1 SQVTM, CDR2 ANQGSEA. CDR3 residues: CSAPRLLGDTEAFF. The CDR3 coding sequence is TGCAGCGCCCCCAGACTGCTGGGGGACACTGAAGCTTTCTTT.

Worth noting for this clonotype: The missing conserved phenylalanine or tryptophan at the end of this CDR3 makes a read error likely. The chain joins TRBV29-1 to TRBJ2-1; 9 nucleotides line up with TRBD2. Germline-derived CDR1 and CDR2 are SQVTM and ANQGSEA. This CDR3 contains 15 residues. V lost 4 bases to trimming and J lost 3 bases; unmatched junction nucleotides: 7. CDR3 in amino acids: CSVGLAEEFYNEQFY. CDR3 DNA sequence: TGCAGCGTTGGACTAGCGGAAGAGTTCTACAATGAGCAGTTCTAC.

In its sample, this clonotype was seen once. The junction departs from germline at one end; a sequencing error may be responsible. CDR3 in DNA: TGTACCAGCAGTTACGGGACAGGGGTAGCTTTCTTT. Residues: CTSSYGTGVAFF. J is TRBJ1-1 and V is TRBV6-5, with TRBD1 matching over 10 bases. CDR3 length equals 12 residues. Germline CDR1 and CDR2: MNHEY and SVGAGI.

In the case of this clonotype: At one end the junction does not follow the germline gene, possibly because of a read error. This chain uses TRBV29-1 with TRBJ2-2; maybe TRBD1 (6 bases). The CDR3 has 16 amino acids. Germline-derived CDR1 and CDR2 are SQVTM and ANQGSEA. The CDR3 DNA reads as TGCAGCGTTGTAGGGTTGGACAGAGTGGGCACCGGGGAGCTGTTTTTC. As protein: CSVVGLDRVGTGELFF.

The chain carries TRBV6-6 and TRBJ1-2, with unresolved D. CDR3 size: 15 residues. Trimming stripped 4 bases from V and 2 bases from J, with 14 bases between. CDR1 is MNHNY and CDR2 is SVGAGI in the germline V gene (reference sequence). CDR3 sequence (DNA): TGTGCCAGCAGTTCCGAGTGCACGGAGAACTATGGCTACACCTTC. Translating gives CASSSECTENYGYTF.

Notes on this clonotype: As the CDR3 is not closed by the conserved phenylalanine or tryptophan, this likely results from a read error. The chain combines TRBV11-1 with TRBJ2-4, with 8 positions matching TRBD2. The CDR3 extends over 17 amino acids. Germline CDR1 reads SGHAT; CDR2 reads FQDESV (reference sequence). The CDR3 region is CASSFPGSSGTKNIQYI. Written as DNA, the CDR3 is TGTGCCAGTAGCTTTCCCGGGAGTAGCGGGACAAAAAACATTCAGTACATC.

As to this clonotype: This likely comes from a read error, as the CDR3 has no conserved phenylalanine or tryptophan at its end. It is unclear where the CDR3 begins or ends on the DNA, so no DNA is shown, and the CDR3 is as TCRdb lists it. The chain uses TRBV28 and TRBJ2-1. The CDR3 length equals 13 residues, ends included. In germline, CDR1 is MDHEN, CDR2 SYDVKM. The CDR3 spells CASILGPFNEQFL.

V is TRBV11-2 and J is TRBJ1-2, with D maybe TRBD1 (5 bases). Germline V gives CDR1 SGHAT, CDR2 FQNNGV. The CDR3 loop spans 14 amino acids. V was shortened by 0 bases and J by 13 bases, with 18 bases between the two germline ends. CDR3 sequence (DNA): TGTGCCAGCAGCTTAGATGGGACGGCCTATGGGTGCACCTTC. It encodes CASSLDGTAYGCTF.

The DNA for the CDR3 is TGTGTCGGCAGCTTAGATTCGGTAGCCTATTCTCGAAGCTACACCTTC. It codes for CVGSLDSVAYSRSYTF. The rearrangement links TRBV11-2 to TRBJ1-2; D is undetermined. This CDR3 is 16 amino acids long. CDR1 and CDR2 from the germline V gene are SGHAT and FQNNGV.

Note on this clonotype: The junction shows a germline mismatch at one end, possibly a read error. This chain joins TRBV6-2 or TRBV6-3 and TRBJ2-1; 7 bases agree with TRBD2. This CDR3 contains 13 residues. Germline CDR1 reads MNHEY; CDR2 reads SVGEGT. Written as DNA, the CDR3 is TGTGCCAGCAGGACTAGCAGGAGAACTGAGCAGCTCTTC. Translated, it gives CASRTSRRTEQLF.